This record concerns one TCR beta chain sequence. Its antigen is undetermined. This specimen comes from a study of post-analysis software for immune sequencing data. About the research overall: The courses of disease that were included comprised relapsing-remitting, secondary progressive and progressive-relapsing multiple sclerosis.

Carried by the TCR beta cDNA libraries were unique molecular identifiers. The T cell input of roughly 0.9 to 11 million gave approximately 460,000 cDNA molecules. TCRdb reanalysed the PCR reads using MiXCR and keeps one entry per CDR3 protein. This repertoire shows roughly 870,000 distinct CDR3 sequences, 53% found once; its top ten account for approximately 4.5%. Overall study findings and caveats: Diversity measured as normalized Chao1 was significantly lower in multiple sclerosis patients than in controls. There were roughly 5 TRBV segments more frequent in patients than controls, and TRBV5-6, TRBV5-1 and TRBV20-1 were among them.

CDR1 is MNHNY, CDR2 SVGAGI, per germline (reference sequence). The CDR3 is 16 amino acids. The ends lost 5 bases at V and 3 bases at J; junction bases unmatched: 6. The specimen sequenced was blood. The source is a girl aged 10 to 17 with multiple sclerosis. The V and J genes are TRBV6-6 and TRBJ2-2; 10 bases agree with TRBD1. For the CDR3, the DNA is TGTGCCAGCAGTCCGAGGACAGGGGGGGACACCGGGGAGCTGTTTTTT. Amino acids: CASSPRTGGDTGELFF.